The 28 T cell receptor beta chains given below trace back to one sample, sequenced in a study of T-cell memory formation after mild COVID-19. TCRdb independently ran MiXCR on the 5' RACE reads; one entry per CDR3 protein. Here the sample spans some 130,000 distinct CDR3 sequences, approximately 25% being singletons. The sample comprised PBMCs or a T cell subset sorted from them (not recorded which). These receptors all stem from an adult woman who had mild COVID-19 (a few samples of this study predate the infection). Cell type and time point are not known.

About this clonotype: At one of its ends the junction is not consistent with the germline gene, which may arise from a read error. The chain combines TRBV6-5 with TRBJ2-7; TRBD2 matches at 13 bases. Germline V gene lookup returns CDR1 MNHEY and CDR2 SVGAGI. The CDR3 extends over 18 amino acids. The CDR3 sequence is CASRFPGLAGSTSDEQYF. The DNA of the CDR3 is TGTGCCAGCAGGTTTCCGGGACTAGCGGGAAGTACCTCCGACGAGCAGTACTTC.

This clonotype appeared a few times. The CDR3 reads CASSLNGRAYQPQHF. The CDR3, as DNA: TGTGCCAGCAGCTTAAACGGAAGGGCCTATCAGCCCCAGCATTTT. V is TRBV7-6 and J is TRBJ1-5; no definite D call. In germline, CDR1 is SGHVS, CDR2 FNYEAQ. V was pared by 2 bases and J by 5 bases, with 13 bases between. The CDR3 contains 15 residues.

This clonotype was seen a handful of times. The rearrangement joins TRBV7-8 to TRBJ2-5; D possibly corresponds to TRBD1 (5 bases). The CDR3 has 14 amino acids. Germline CDR1 is SGHVS and CDR2 is FQNEAQ. The V end was cut by 1 base, the J end by 5 bases, with 11 bases between. CDR3 coding DNA: TGTGCCAGCAGCTTAGTGGGGCCGGAGGAGACCCAGTACTTC. This sequence encodes CASSLVGPEETQYF.

The chain is built from TRBV12-3 or TRBV12-4 and TRBJ2-5; no reliable D call. The CDR3 is made up of 12 amino acids. V lost 4 bases to trimming and J lost 5 bases, with 8 bases between them. This chain's CDR3 is CASSWEWETQYF. CDR3 nucleotide sequence: TGTGCCAGCAGTTGGGAATGGGAGACCCAGTACTTC.

In this sample, this clonotype turned up once. The CDR3 reads CASSGGGMGLPSYNEQFF. The CDR3 DNA reads as TGTGCCAGCAGTGGGGGGGGGATGGGGCTCCCCTCCTACAATGAGCAGTTCTTC. The chain is built from TRBV2 and TRBJ2-1; 7 bases are shared with TRBD2. The CDR3 has 18 amino acids. V lost 4 bases and J lost 0; bases outside the gene matches: 12. Germline V CDR1 and CDR2: SNHLY, FYNNEI.

The genes are TRBV23-1 and TRBJ1-6, with D possibly being TRBD1 (5 bases). TRBV23-1 is reported as an ORF; its role is uncertain. CDR3 size: 14 residues. V dropped 4 bases and J dropped 10 bases, with 14 bases sitting between them. CDR3 nucleotide sequence: TGCGCCAGCAGTCGGCCCCCCGGGGACTCACCCCTCCACTTT. Translation: CASSRPPGDSPLHF.

In this sample, this clonotype turned up a few times. The rearrangement uses TRBV7-9 and TRBJ2-2; D remains unclear. This CDR3 has 16 amino acids. Trimming left V 6 bases short and J 6 bases short, with 20 bases between. Germline CDR1 is SEHNR and CDR2 is FQNEAQ (reference sequence). DNA of the CDR3: TGTGCCAGCAGAGGAAACTCCCCATACAGTTCCGGGGAGCTGTTTTTT. It yields the protein CASRGNSPYSSGELFF. The full variable domain, in which reference TRBV7-9 and TRBJ2-2 provide the parts outside the CDR3, is DTGVSQNPRHKITKRGQNVTFRCDPISEHNRLYWYRQTLGQGPEFLTYFQNEAQLEKSRLLSDRFSAERPKGSFSTLEIQRTEQGDSAMYLCASRGNSPYSSGELFFGEGSRLTVL.

The rearrangement links TRBV11-2 to TRBJ2-5; 8 positions match TRBD1. Germline assignment: CDR1 SGHAT and CDR2 FQNNGV. CDR3 size: 16 residues. The V segment lost 1 base and the J segment 4 bases; nucleotides outside the gene matches: 8. The CDR3 coding sequence is TGTGCCAGCAGCTTAGGAGGCTCGCAGGGGGCAGAGACCCAGTACTTC. Protein product: CASSLGGSQGAETQYF.

The rearrangement links TRBV20-1 to TRBJ2-3, with D unresolved. This CDR3 is 14 amino acids long. V dropped 5 bases and J dropped 1 base, with 13 bases sitting between them. From germline, CDR1 is DFQATT and CDR2 SNEGSKA (reference sequence). The CDR3 region is CSASGRRGTDTQYF. In DNA, the CDR3 is TGCAGTGCTTCTGGACGAAGGGGCACAGATACGCAGTATTTT.

The chain combines TRBV4-3 with TRBJ1-1, with a possible D match to TRBD1 (5 bases). This CDR3 region has 15 residues. Looked up from germline, CDR1 is LGHNA and CDR2 is YSLEER. V was cut by 0 bases and J by 4 bases, with 12 bases left in between. The CDR3: CASSQEKRGPTEAFF. The CDR3 DNA sequence: TGCGCCAGCAGCCAAGAAAAGCGGGGACCCACTGAAGCTTTCTTT.

This clonotype occurred a few times. This rearrangement joins TRBV9 to TRBJ2-7; 9 bases map to TRBD2. This CDR3 is 15 amino acids long. Looked up from germline, CDR1 is SGDLS and CDR2 is YYNGEE. With 0 bases clipped from V and 1 base from J, the junction kept 2 bases outside the gene matches. CDR3 nucleotides: TGTGCCAGCAGCGTAGGCCTAGCGGGATCCTACGAGCAGTACTTC. Amino acids: CASSVGLAGSYEQYF.

J is TRBJ2-7 and V is TRBV4-2, with 11 bases fitting TRBD2. This CDR3 is built from 16 residues. Germline loops: CDR1 LGHNA, CDR2 YNFKEQ. V lost 0 bases to trimming and J lost 2 bases; unmatched junction nucleotides: 3. CDR3: CASSQDGTSGPYEQYF. CDR3 coding DNA: TGTGCCAGCAGCCAAGATGGGACTAGCGGACCCTACGAGCAGTACTTC.

The V call is TRBV27, the J call TRBJ2-4; D perhaps matches TRBD2 (5 bases). Trimming left V 1 base short and J 1 base short, with 8 bases between. CDR3 length equals 15 residues. Per the germline V gene, CDR1 is MNHEY and CDR2 is SMNVEV (reference sequence). CDR3 coding DNA: TGTGCCAGCAGTTTATGGGGAGCCGCCAAAAACATTCAGTACTTC. This gives the protein CASSLWGAAKNIQYF.

The table lists this clonotype with a few counts. CDR3 residues: CASSVGMGNTEAFF. The CDR3 DNA reads TGTGCCAGCAGCGTAGGCATGGGGAACACTGAAGCTTTCTTT. V usage is TRBV9 and J usage is TRBJ1-1; no clear D gene. Germline CDR1 and CDR2: SGDLS and YYNGEE. This CDR3 has 14 residues. With 0 bases removed from V and 1 base from J, the gap between germline ends came to 7 bases.

This clonotype showed up just a few times. The genes are TRBV15 and TRBJ1-1, with no clear D. V was shortened by 0 bases and J by 1 base, with 6 bases between the two germline ends. CDR3 size: 14 residues. CDR1 and CDR2 from the germline V gene are LNHNV and YYDKDF (reference sequence). The CDR3 DNA is TGTGCCACCAGCAGAGATGAGGGGAACACTGAAGCTTTCTTT. Its translation is CATSRDEGNTEAFF.

The rearrangement joins TRBV9 to TRBJ2-5; D is unresolved. Germline V gene lookup returns CDR1 SGDLS and CDR2 YYNGEE. The CDR3 runs to 14 residues. V was clipped by 0 bases and J by 2 bases, with 8 bases between them. The CDR3, as DNA: TGTGCCAGCAGCGTAGACTACTCGCAAGAGACCCAGTACTTC. It codes for CASSVDYSQETQYF.

The genes are TRBV2 and TRBJ2-7, with 7 bases identical to TRBD2. CDR3 length equals 14 residues. Trimming removed 0 bases from V and 6 bases from J; junction bases left unmatched: 5. The germline gives CDR1 SNHLY, CDR2 FYNNEI. In DNA form, the CDR3 reads TGTGCCAGCAGTGAAGCTACTAGCGCCTCCGAGCAGTACTTC. This codes for CASSEATSASEQYF.

The rearrangement joins TRBV20-1 to TRBJ2-7, with TRBD2 identical over 11 bases. Germline CDR1 reads DFQATT; CDR2 reads SNEGSKA (reference sequence). Losses at the gene ends were 2 bases for V and 4 bases for J; bases not matched to a gene: 10. The CDR3 runs to 16 residues. Here the CDR3 reads CSARNPLAGGSYEQYF. CDR3 in DNA: TGCAGTGCTAGAAATCCCTTAGCGGGAGGGTCGTACGAGCAGTACTTC.

This clonotype appeared a few times. The chain is built from TRBV29-1 and TRBJ2-5; either TRBD1 or TRBD2 may supply D (6 bases each). CDR3 length: 16 residues. CDR1 and CDR2 from the germline V gene are SQVTM and ANQGSEA. Trimming left V 0 bases short and J 5 bases short, with 19 bases between. The CDR3 is CSVEEMDRGEEETQYF. CDR3 nucleotide sequence: TGCAGCGTTGAAGAGATGGACAGAGGGGAGGAGGAGACCCAGTACTTC.

The genes are TRBV7-9 and TRBJ2-7, with 8 bases that match TRBD2. J lost 1 base, V lost 5 bases, and 7 bases had no gene match. Per the germline V gene, CDR1 is SEHNR and CDR2 is FQNEAQ (reference sequence). CDR3 size: 15 residues. The CDR3: CASSHSGLGSYEQYF. The DNA for the CDR3 is TGTGCCAGCAGCCACTCGGGACTAGGGTCCTACGAGCAGTACTTC.

The chain is built from TRBV6-1 and TRBJ1-1; D is undetermined. The CDR3 consists of 11 residues. Germline V gives CDR1 MNHNS, CDR2 SASEGT. V was clipped by 5 bases and J by 6 bases, with 7 bases between them. CDR3 sequence (DNA): TGTGCCAGCAGTCCCGTGTCTGAAGCTTTCTTT. Translated: CASSPVSEAFF.

The chain joins TRBV5-1 to TRBJ2-5, with TRBD2 identical over 7 bases. This CDR3 is 14 amino acids long. Unmatched junction bases numbered 4, after V lost 4 bases and J lost 1 base. Looked up from germline, CDR1 is SGHRS and CDR2 is YFSETQ. The CDR3 region has the DNA TGCGCCAGCAGCCCCGGGACTACCCAAGAGACCCAGTACTTC. This translates into CASSPGTTQETQYF.

The chain joins TRBV6-4 to TRBJ2-7; 8 bases fit TRBD1. The V segment lost 5 bases and the J segment 6 bases; nucleotides outside the gene matches: 18. Germline V gene lookup returns CDR1 MRHNA and CDR2 SNTAGT. This CDR3 is built from 17 residues. The CDR3 coding sequence is TGTGCCAGCAGTCCCGGACAGGGCCTTTCGTGGAATGGCGAGCAGTACTTC. It is translated as CASSPGQGLSWNGEQYF.

This clonotype was seen many times. The V call is TRBV7-9, the J call TRBJ2-5, with 7 bases lining up with TRBD1. CDR3 length: 14 residues. In germline, CDR1 is SEHNR, CDR2 FQNEAQ (reference sequence). V trimming: 5 bases; J trimming: 2 bases; junction bases outside the gene matches: 5. Written as DNA, the CDR3 is TGTGCCAGCAGCGGGACAGCGGAGCAAGAGACCCAGTACTTC. Translated: CASSGTAEQETQYF.

The chain carries TRBV6-5 and TRBJ2-5, with a weak D call TRBD2 (6 bases). The length of the CDR3 is 17 residues. Per germline, CDR1 MNHEY and CDR2 SVGAGI. V was pared by 4 bases and J by 2 bases, with 20 bases between. CDR3 in DNA: TGTGCCAGCAGTTCTCACCCGGGGGAAGGGAGGCAAGAGACCCAGTACTTC. It specifies CASSSHPGEGRQETQYF.

The V call is TRBV6-6, the J call TRBJ2-7; 7 bases agree with TRBD2. Trimming took 6 bases from V and 3 from J; bases not matched to a gene: 11. CDR3 length: 15 residues. Germline V gene sequence: CDR1 MNHNY, CDR2 SVGAGI (reference sequence). Written as DNA, the CDR3 is TGTGCCAGCAGCCGGGAGGAGAATGGGGACTACGAGCAGTACTTC. It yields the protein CASSREENGDYEQYF.

The rearrangement uses TRBV2 and TRBJ2-1, with D possibly TRBD1 on 6 matching bases. CDR1 is SNHLY, CDR2 FYNNEI, per germline. There are 19 residues in the CDR3. The germline V and J ends were trimmed by 5 bases and 3 bases, with 26 bases remaining between them. CDR3 DNA sequence: TGTGCCAGCAGTTTCGCCCGGGACACCATACACGGCTACTACAATGAGCAGTTCTTC. It is translated as CASSFARDTIHGYYNEQFF. Using reference TRBV2 and TRBJ2-1 for the parts outside the CDR3, the full variable domain is EPEVTQTPSHQVTQMGQEVILRCVPISNHLYFYWYRQILGQKVEFLVSFYNNEISEKSEIFDDQFSVERPDGSNFTLKIRSTKLEDSAMYFCASSFARDTIHGYYNEQFFGPGTRLTVL.

This clonotype was seen a handful of times. The chain couples TRBV29-1 to TRBJ1-2; D unclear. V lost 6 bases, J lost 4 bases, and 21 bases lay in between. Germline assignment: CDR1 SQVTM and CDR2 ANQGSEA. There are 15 residues in the CDR3. The CDR3 loop reads CSVIVGWLGSYGYTF. The CDR3 DNA is TGCAGCGTCATTGTGGGGTGGTTGGGCTCCTATGGCTACACCTTC. The full variable domain, its missing parts supplied by reference TRBV29-1 and TRBJ1-2, is SAVISQKPSRDICQRGTSLTIQCQVDSQVTMMFWYRQQPGQSLTLIATANQGSEATYESGFVIDKFPISRPNLTFSTLTVSNMSPEDSSIYLCSVIVGWLGSYGYTFGSGTRLTVV.